One sample yielded the 30 T cell receptor beta chains listed below, sequenced in a study of blood T cell repertoires in COVID-19. Profiling relied on immunoSEQ multiplex PCR, and the TCRdb table lists in-frame clones only, not all of them. The table lists about 300,000 clones, roughly nine tenths of them singletons. Sample: peripheral blood. These receptors were collected from a man between 18 and 29 years old who had recovered from COVID-19.

This rearrangement joins TRBV15 to TRBJ1-1; D is perhaps TRBD1 (5 bases). Trimming stripped 2 bases from V and 0 bases from J, with 13 bases between. Germline CDR1 is LNHNV and CDR2 is YYDKDF (reference sequence). The CDR3 contains 16 residues. CDR3 nucleotides: TGTGCCACCAGCAGATCGCGACAGACCATGAACACTGAAGCTTTCTTT. Translation: CATSRSRQTMNTEAFF.

The chain couples TRBV7-9 to TRBJ2-1; 9 bases agree with TRBD1. This CDR3 region has 15 residues. Germline V gene lookup returns CDR1 SEHNR and CDR2 FQNEAQ (reference sequence). Trimming removed 5 bases from V and 8 bases from J; junction bases left unmatched: 10. The CDR3 region has the DNA TGTGCCAGCAGCCAGTCCGGGACAGGGCCCTATGAGCAGTTCTTC. This translates into CASSQSGTGPYEQFF.

The chain has TRBV10-3 and TRBJ2-5, with D perhaps TRBD2 (6 bases). Trimming took off 2 bases at V and 1 base at J, with 14 bases between the two ends. Per germline, CDR1 ENHRY and CDR2 SYGVKD. The CDR3 is 16 amino acids. DNA of the CDR3: TGTGCCATCAGTGAGACCGAGCGGGCCGGCCAAGAGACCCAGTACTTC. Protein sequence: CAISETERAGQETQYF.

This chain connects TRBV5-1 to TRBJ2-7, with 7 bases fitting TRBD1. V shed 1 base and J 3 bases; nucleotides not matched to a gene: 4. The CDR3 contains 14 residues. CDR1 is SGHRS, CDR2 YFSETQ, per germline. CDR3 protein: CASSLTGEGYEQYF. CDR3 bases: TGCGCCAGCAGCTTGACAGGGGAAGGCTACGAGCAGTACTTC.

The chain combines TRBV3-1 (or the pseudogene TRBV3-2) with TRBJ1-4; 7 positions match TRBD1. The junction had 7 bases not matched to a gene; V was cut back by 0 bases and J by 3 bases. Germline values: CDR1 LGHDT, CDR2 YNNKEL (reference sequence). This CDR3 comprises 17 residues. In DNA, the CDR3 is TGTGCCAGCAGCCAAGATCAGGGGGTCCGGGCTAATGAAAAACTGTTTTTT. It yields the protein CASSQDQGVRANEKLFF.

The chain employs TRBV4-1 and TRBJ1-5, with 9 bases fitting TRBD1. This CDR3 spans 14 amino acids. Per the germline V gene, CDR1 is MGHRA and CDR2 is YSYEKL. Trimming removed 4 bases from V and 6 bases from J; junction bases left unmatched: 4. The CDR3 region is CASSLTGGSQPQHF. The CDR3 nucleotides are TGCGCCAGCAGCCTAACAGGGGGCAGTCAGCCCCAGCATTTT.

The rearrangement links TRBV7-9 to TRBJ1-1, with TRBD1 matching over 7 bases. V dropped 1 base and J dropped 3; count of bases not matched to a gene: 5. The V gene's germline CDR1 is SEHNR and CDR2 FQNEAQ (reference sequence). This CDR3 region has 15 residues. CDR3 sequence reads: CASSLERGLYTEAFF. The CDR3 DNA reads as TGTGCCAGCAGCTTAGAGAGGGGGCTGTACACTGAAGCTTTCTTT.

CDR3 residues: CASSLFSGLDTEAFF. The CDR3 DNA is TGTGCCAGCAGCTTGTTCTCGGGACTTGACACTGAAGCTTTCTTT. The chain combines TRBV7-9 with TRBJ1-1, with D possibly TRBD1 on 5 matching bases. This CDR3 comprises 15 residues. V lost 3 bases to trimming and J lost 3 bases, with 14 bases between them. Per the germline V gene, CDR1 is SEHNR and CDR2 is FQNEAQ (reference sequence).

CDR3 protein: CASSKTGAAEAFF. CDR3 nucleotides: TGTGCCAGCTCAAAAACAGGGGCGGCTGAAGCTTTCTTT. The rearrangement uses TRBV18 and TRBJ1-1; 7 nucleotides match TRBD1. V shed 5 bases and J 6 bases; nucleotides not matched to a gene: 6. Germline V gene sequence: CDR1 KGHSH, CDR2 LQKENI. This CDR3 has 13 residues.

The gene calls are TRBV11-2 and TRBJ2-3, with 7 bases that match TRBD2. Germline-derived CDR1 and CDR2 are SGHAT and FQNNGV. CDR3 size: 14 residues. V shed 1 base, J shed 5 bases, and the junction held 3 bases outside the gene matches. CDR3 protein: CASSLGLAGDTQYF. The CDR3 coding sequence is TGTGCCAGCAGCTTAGGTTTAGCGGGAGATACGCAGTATTTT.

The rearrangement uses TRBV18 and TRBJ1-1; 8 bases agree with TRBD1. CDR3 length: 16 residues. The V gene's germline CDR1 is KGHSH and CDR2 LQKENI. V lost 1 base to trimming and J lost 4 bases; unmatched junction nucleotides: 8. CDR3 bases: TGTGCCAGCTCACCACGCGACAGGGGAGAGGGCACTGAAGCTTTCTTT. It codes for CASSPRDRGEGTEAFF.

The chain combines TRBV7-9 with TRBJ2-6, with TRBD1 as a possible D gene (6 bases). Trimming removed 4 bases at V and 2 bases at J, with 9 bases between. The CDR3 runs 15 residues. The germline CDR1 and CDR2 sequences are SEHNR and FQNEAQ (reference sequence). CDR3 region: CASSSSGAGANVLTF. The DNA of the CDR3 is TGTGCCAGCAGCTCCTCAGGGGCTGGGGCCAACGTCCTGACTTTC.

V is TRBV5-4 and J is TRBJ2-7; maybe TRBD1 (5 bases). CDR1 is SGHNT, CDR2 YYREEE, per germline (reference sequence). Trimming removed 4 bases at V and 2 bases at J, with 16 bases between. The CDR3 contains 15 residues. This CDR3 is CASSLQGAHTYEQYF. CDR3 DNA sequence: TGTGCCAGCAGCCTGCAAGGGGCCCACACCTACGAGCAGTACTTC. Filled out from reference TRBV5-4 and TRBJ2-7, the complete variable domain reads ETGVTQSPTHLIKTRGQQVTLRCSSQSGHNTVSWYQQALGQGPQFIFQYYREEENGRGNFPPRFSGLQFPNYSSELNVNALELDDSALYLCASSLQGAHTYEQYFGPGTRLTVT.

In DNA form, the CDR3 reads TGCGCCAGCAGGCACTACCGGGACAGGGAAGGCTATGGCTACACCTTC. Its protein is CASRHYRDREGYGYTF. The V and J genes are TRBV4-1 and TRBJ1-2; the match to TRBD1 covers 9 bases. V lost 6 bases, J lost 4 bases, and 12 bases stayed unmatched. There are 16 residues in the CDR3. CDR1 and CDR2 (germline): MGHRA, YSYEKL.

Only one count was recorded for this clone. This chain joins TRBV13 and TRBJ1-1; D might be TRBD1 (6 bases). Germline CDR1 is PRHDT and CDR2 is FYEKMQ (reference sequence). The CDR3 totals 12 residues. Trimming left V 5 bases short and J 7 bases short, with 11 bases between. The CDR3 loop reads CASSVRDIEAFF. The CDR3 DNA sequence: TGTGCCAGCAGCGTCAGGGACATTGAAGCTTTCTTT.

This chain uses TRBV27 with TRBJ1-4, with TRBD1 identical over 9 bases. The trim removed 6 bases at V and 7 bases at J, leaving 9 bases unmatched. CDR3 length equals 15 residues. Per the germline V gene, CDR1 is MNHEY and CDR2 is SMNVEV (reference sequence). DNA for the CDR3: TGTGCCAGCAGCCCTGCACAGGGGGCCCTTGAAAAACTGTTTTTT. It encodes CASSPAQGALEKLFF.

The chain links TRBV10-2 to TRBJ1-2; a weak D match, TRBD1 (6 bases). The CDR3 has 13 amino acids. Germline CDR1 WSHSY, CDR2 SAAADI. With 3 bases removed from V and 7 bases from J, the gap between germline ends came to 12 bases. The CDR3 sequence: CASSEAGAGGYTF. In DNA form, the CDR3 reads TGCGCCAGCAGTGAAGCAGGGGCAGGTGGCTACACCTTC.

The sample holds one count of this clone. The chain uses TRBV29-1 and TRBJ2-1; weak D call: TRBD1 (6 bases). V was pared by 3 bases and J by 0 bases, with 6 bases between. CDR1 is SQVTM and CDR2 is ANQGSEA in the germline V gene. This CDR3 has 13 amino acids. The CDR3 here is CSVDRGSYNEQFF. CDR3 bases: TGCAGCGTTGACAGGGGCTCCTACAATGAGCAGTTCTTC.

This chain connects TRBV19 to TRBJ1-1; perhaps TRBD1 as D (5 bases). CDR1 is LNHDA, CDR2 SQIVND, per germline (reference sequence). The CDR3 spans 17 residues. V dropped 4 bases and J dropped 1 base, with 19 bases sitting between them. The CDR3 here is CASSSRVLGAANTEAFF. CDR3 in DNA: TGTGCCAGTAGTAGTCGAGTCCTAGGGGCCGCGAACACTGAAGCTTTCTTT.

The CDR3, as DNA: TGTGCCAGCAGCCTCTTACCGGGGGGAATCCACAATGAGCAGTTCTTC. This encodes CASSLLPGGIHNEQFF. J is TRBJ2-1 and V is TRBV11-2; 7 bases match TRBD2. V gave up 5 bases and J gave up 5 bases; unmatched junction bases: 12. The germline gives CDR1 SGHAT, CDR2 FQNNGV. The CDR3 has 16 amino acids.

The chain has TRBV7-9 and TRBJ2-3; possibly TRBD2 for D (6 bases). The CDR3 consists of 14 residues. Looked up from germline, CDR1 is SEHNR and CDR2 is FQNEAQ (reference sequence). Deletions cut 5 bases from V and 6 bases from J, with 15 bases between. CDR3 coding DNA: TGTGCCAGCAGCCCGGGACTGCACTCGGATACGCAGTATTTT. It specifies CASSPGLHSDTQYF. Combining the CDR3 with reference TRBV7-9 and TRBJ2-3 gives the whole variable domain DTGVSQNPRHKITKRGQNVTFRCDPISEHNRLYWYRQTLGQGPEFLTYFQNEAQLEKSRLLSDRFSAERPKGSFSTLEIQRTEQGDSAMYLCASSPGLHSDTQYFGPGTRLTVL.

The genes are TRBV6-4 and TRBJ1-6; unclear D gene. CDR1 MRHNA and CDR2 SNTAGT come from the germline V gene. Trimming cost V 3 bases and J 9 bases, with 12 bases left between them. CDR3 length: 14 amino acids. This CDR3 is CASSEATMGSPLHF. The CDR3 nucleotides are TGTGCCAGCAGTGAGGCGACAATGGGTTCACCCCTCCACTTT.

The chain employs TRBV3-1 (or the pseudogene TRBV3-2) and TRBJ2-3; a weak D match, TRBD1 (6 bases). V was pared by 0 bases and J by 3 bases, with 13 bases between. Germline CDR1 LGHDT, CDR2 YNNKEL (reference sequence). The CDR3 covers 16 residues. Here the CDR3 reads CASSQDLQDSTDTQYF. CDR3 in DNA: TGTGCCAGCAGCCAAGATCTTCAGGACAGTACAGATACGCAGTATTTT.

For this clone: The sample holds other DNA sequences that translate to the same CDR3. The rearrangement links TRBV3-1 (or the pseudogene TRBV3-2) to TRBJ1-5; D uncertain. The germline CDR1 and CDR2 sequences are LGHDT and YNNKEL (reference sequence). The CDR3 totals 15 residues. The V end lost 0 bases, the J end lost 4 bases, and 10 bases lay between the germline ends. CDR3 loop: CASSQELAGNQPQHF. The CDR3 DNA follows: TGTGCCAGCAGCCAAGAACTGGCGGGGAATCAGCCCCAGCATTTT.

This chain joins TRBV7-6 and TRBJ2-1; a possible D gene is TRBD2 (5 bases). Per germline, CDR1 SGHVS and CDR2 FNYEAQ. The V gene lost 5 bases and the J gene lost 3 bases, with 11 bases spanning the gap. The CDR3 is made up of 14 amino acids. Written as DNA, the CDR3 is TGTGCCAGCAGCATTCTAGCTGGCTACAATGAGCAGTTCTTC. This gives the protein CASSILAGYNEQFF.

The chain links TRBV5-6 to TRBJ1-2, with 7 bases fitting TRBD1. Germline-derived CDR1 and CDR2 are SGHDT and YYEEEE. This CDR3 has 14 residues. Trimming removed 3 bases from V and 8 bases from J; junction bases left unmatched: 10. Written as DNA, the CDR3 is TGTGCCAGCAGCTACCCCCCGATGACAGGGGGCTACACCTTC. Residues: CASSYPPMTGGYTF.

CDR3 sequence reads: CASSPLPLAGVDNEQFF. CDR3 DNA sequence: TGTGCCAGCAGCCCGCTACCTTTAGCGGGAGTTGACAATGAGCAGTTCTTC. The rearrangement uses TRBV4-2 and TRBJ2-1, with TRBD2 identical over 9 bases. CDR1 and CDR2 from the germline V gene are LGHNA and YNFKEQ. This CDR3 comprises 17 residues. J was trimmed by 5 bases and V by 4 bases; bases with no gene match: 12.

This chain links TRBV4-3 with TRBJ1-1; D is perhaps TRBD1 (5 bases). Deletions cut 7 bases from V and 0 bases from J, with 18 bases between. The CDR3 length is 16 residues. Germline CDR1 LGHNA, CDR2 YSLEER. The CDR3 sequence is CASKVSHGQLNTEAFF. CDR3 DNA: TGCGCCAGCAAGGTCAGCCACGGACAACTGAACACTGAAGCTTTCTTT.

The V gene is TRBV29-1, the J gene TRBJ1-4; tentatively, D is TRBD1 (5 bases). V lost 6 bases, J lost 7 bases, and 24 bases lay in between. The CDR3 is 16 residues long. Looked up from germline, CDR1 is SQVTM and CDR2 is ANQGSEA. Here the CDR3 reads CSVQLLATAKGEKLFF. Here the CDR3 DNA reads TGCAGCGTGCAACTGCTAGCGACAGCCAAAGGTGAAAAACTGTTTTTT.

This chain joins TRBV12-3 or TRBV12-4 and TRBJ2-5; D is unclear. The CDR3 consists of 11 residues. The germline V and J ends were trimmed by 3 bases and 5 bases, with 4 bases remaining between them. For the CDR3, the DNA is TGTGCCAGCAGTTTCAGTGAGACCCAGTACTTC. This codes for CASSFSETQYF.